This T cell receptor beta chain is drawn from a study of cytomegalovirus exposure and HLA in healthy donors (TCRdb year 2017). At the level of the whole study: In an earlier analysis of under 750 of the donors, 250 to 350 Gb of sequence data and 117 million unique TCR beta sequences from 150 million to 200 million T cells were reported. An early release that covered more than 550 HLA-typed donors contained 300 to 350 gigabases of sequencing data and roughly 84 million unique TCR sequences. Of the 350 to 450 genotyped donors, 65% to 90% were placed in the genetic ancestry cluster associated with self-reported Caucasian donors. The study was designed to test whether signatures of past pathogen exposure could be identified by cataloging public T cell receptors. The T cell repertoires of 666 subjects were profiled by immunosequencing and related to cytomegalovirus serostatus. A separate validation cohort of roughly 130 different subjects was used in addition to the roughly 670-subject first cohort. The study combined high-throughput TCR immunosequencing, statistical association of individual TCRs with disease status, and machine learning to predict cytomegalovirus infection status. A later analysis re-examined previously published TCR beta repertoires from more than 650 donors and added high-resolution HLA genotyping to investigate patterns of TCR occurrence. The later analysis used no new phenotypic data to find candidate immune exposures, relying instead on TCR beta sequences and their occurrence across donors. To decide whether each TCR beta V gene segment behaved as functional or pseudogenic, an earlier analysis of some 600 of the donors relied on high-throughput TCR beta sequencing. Alongside the repertoire data, information on donor age, sex, ethnicity and CMV serostatus was compiled. A later genetic analysis used genome-wide SNP genotypes for about 65% of the 666 donors, treating that subset as a discovery cohort. Every discovery cohort repertoire had been produced on one sequencing platform. Class I and class II HLA loci were covered by the typing at four-digit resolution. The number of donors typed differed by locus, with about 629-630 for A, B, C, DRB1 and DQB1, 522 for DQA1, about 610 for DPA1, and some 470 for DPB1. Because of strong linkage in the cohort, roughly five DR-DQ haplotypes were treated as single units for association and clustering. On average, roughly 250,000 unique TCR beta nucleotide sequences were sequenced per donor among about 400 genotyped donors of the cohort, with about 19% of those sequences being non-productive.

Overall results and qualifications from the work: Specific HLA alleles were associated with 15,000 to 20,000 TCR beta sequences at a false discovery rate of 0.05 in a later analysis. According to a later genetic analysis, donors in an Asian-associated ancestry cluster had fewer N-insertions in productive TCRs than the approximately 630-donor mean. Because some donors lacked HLA typing at each locus, the association tests relied only on the typed subset. The 87-base-pair reads could not distinguish some IMGT-functional V segments, including TRBV6-2 and TRBV6-3, so those segments were excluded. A further reported finding was that TCR beta sequences accurately predicted the HLA-A and HLA-B alleles for most subjects in the first cohort. Compared with equally common non-associated chains, HLA-associated TCR beta chains in a later analysis were more clonally expanded and had lower generation probabilities. CMV serostatus was the only immune exposure information available for the cohort. This cohort had only TCR beta chains sequenced, and the lack of alpha or paired-chain data limited which features could be detected. A later analysis reported that several top co-occurrence clusters appeared linked to parvovirus B19, influenza, CMV and Epstein-Barr virus. The sequencing pipeline was judged likely to have produced a cluster of highly shared sequence variants as a technical artifact. The presence/absence analyses assumed that sequencing depth was roughly uniform across donors, and that assumption may not be true. When HLA alleles, especially DR and DQ, strongly co-occurred, attributing TCR associations to individual alleles was difficult. According to a later analysis, most CMV-associated TCR beta chains appeared to be HLA-restricted, and the HLA associations seemed to be driven largely by CMV exposure. Cytomegalovirus status was reported to be diagnosed by the classifier with high specificity and sensitivity in both the original and validation cohorts. Broadly in line with IMGT annotations, most TCR beta V segments showed up in productive rearrangements about 87% or about 30% of the time in an earlier analysis of 450 to 750 of the donors. In the study, 164 TCR beta chains were listed as associated with cytomegalovirus. Correlated functional status among segregating V segments might reflect linkage disequilibrium, but an unknown experimental factor could not be ruled out. The earlier analysis of approximately 560 of the donors excluded about 16 rarely observed V segments, including chromosome 9 orphons, because counts were too low. A later analysis found that TCR association rates varied across HLA loci, with DRB1 alleles showing the most associated TCRs and HLA-C alleles the fewest. In a later genetic analysis, a missense DCLRE1C variant was associated with V-gene and J-gene trimming of TCR beta chains, and the association was replicated in an independent cohort. A few of the identified cytomegalovirus-associated TCR beta chains were confirmed in vitro to be specific for cytomegalovirus antigens. It was suggested by the authors that the approach could potentially be generalized to other disease states and immunological phenotypes. Across donors, most TCR sequences were observed very rarely, whereas some public TCRs were present in many individuals.

The method behind the library was the immunoSEQ multiplex PCR assay. The multiplex PCR relied on a mix of 60 forward primers for TCR Vbeta segments and 13 reverse primers for TCR Jbeta segments. A multiplex PCR assay on genomic DNA amplified the CDR3 region of rearranged TCR beta genes. The Illumina HiSeq System was used to sequence the amplified TCR beta libraries as 87-base-pair reads. In the authors' own workflow: In a later analysis, tens of millions of unique TCR beta chains were counted across the 690 or so repertoires, and roughly 11 million of these chains were shared by at least two donors. Raw reads were error-corrected and collapsed into unique sequences with a nearest-neighbor algorithm that merged closely related sequences to remove PCR and sequencing errors. CDR3 sequences were aligned to IMGT reference sequences to assign V, D and J gene segments. Each retained sequence needed at least a six-nucleotide match to both a V gene segment and a J gene segment. A rearrangement counted as productive if the CDR3 had no stop codons and remained in frame with V and J, and every other rearrangement counted as non-productive. CDR3 was defined according to IMGT convention as the region running from the second conserved V-encoded cysteine to the conserved J-encoded phenylalanine. In an earlier analysis of 550 to 650 of the donors, sequences lacking an unambiguous match to a single V gene segment were excluded. An earlier analysis of a few hundred of the donors called V segments functional above 56.7% productive rearrangements and segregating when the between-donor standard deviation exceeded 5%. A statistical classification framework was developed to diagnose cytomegalovirus status using the catalog of TCR beta chain sequences. In a later analysis, TCR nucleotide sequences were compared against IMGT/GENE-DB human TR gene sequences so that V and J genes could be assigned. A later analysis assigned CDR3 sequences and most-parsimonious VDJ recombination scenarios with the TCRdist pipeline. In a later analysis, every TCR beta chain was defined by the combination of its CDR3 amino acid sequence and its V-gene family, and reads without a unique V-gene family were dropped. In a later analysis, a few hundred highly shared, low-generation-probability nucleotide sequences were removed to address suspected cross-contamination and a sequencing artifact. A later analysis calculated a clonal expansion index for each public chain from normalized within-repertoire ranks of inferred template counts. A later analysis computed generation probabilities with a VDJ recombination model fitted to out-of-frame rearrangements, and checked the results against IGoR. A later analysis scored TCR-TCR, TCR-HLA and TCR-CMV co-occurrence with hypergeometric tests, applying a repertoire-size bias correction to TCR pairs. False discovery rates were estimated in a later analysis by permuting HLA or CMV assignments 20 times. In a later analysis, co-occurring TCRs were grouped using DBSCAN, and TCRdist sequence similarity was added for clustering within HLA-allele-positive subsets. For co-occurrence clustering, repertoires with fewer than 30,000 or more than 120,000 public chains were excluded, along with four to six repertoires with anomalous nucleotide sharing. In its TCRdb copy, this immuneACCESS table keeps in-frame sequences only and misses some clones. Where compared with another copy, unresolved V genes explain less than half of these, and the others have no known cause. That table furnishes V, J and clone size, whereas the DNA furnished D and trimming. The sample's table lists a count of about 75,000 clones. The ten top clones hold 2.5% to 3% of the sample.

Remarks on this clone: Its antigen target is currently unknown.

The cohort comprised hundreds of healthy bone marrow donors. At the time of sampling, every cohort member was nominally healthy, though immune exposures that went unrecorded were likely present. The donor tested CMV seronegative, placing the donor among the 352 seronegative members of the cohort. A peripheral blood sample was collected from each donor, and TCR beta sequencing was performed on peripheral blood mononuclear cells. Genomic DNA extraction from the blood cell samples was performed with the Qiagen DNeasy Blood Extraction Kit. The germline V gene encodes CDR1 SGHRS and CDR2 YFSETQ. The trim is 2 bases for V and 4 bases for J, with a gap of 12 bases between the germline ends. The CDR3, from cysteine to phenylalanine, totals 14 residues. The DNA shown is the 42-base CDR3, in frame from base 1.

The V and J genes are TRBV5-1 and TRBJ1-1; TRBD1 is perhaps the D gene, given 6 matching bases. The clonotype comes from a man aged 35 to 55 in good health and CMV-seronegative. The sequencing sample was made of PBMCs. The base sequence is TGCGCCAGCAGCTTAACAGGGTCGGGCACTGAAGCTTTCTTT. This yields the protein CASSLTGSGTEAFF.